The clone carrying this TCR beta chain turned up a few times. Its target is not known. Germline V gene data show CDR1 as SGHTA and CDR2 as FQGTGA. This CDR3 contains 14 residues. The V and J ends lost 3 bases and 6 bases respectively, with 11 bases between them. This sample is part of a study of T-cell reconstitution after alpha-beta-depleted transplantation in children. Broader study findings: Expanded graft clones numbering several hundred reportedly gave rise to alpha-beta T cells about two months after transplant. T cells produced anew were the main source of T-cell counts and diversity one year after transplant. Where some patients showed high TCRbeta diversity at day 60, it came from recipient T cells and thymic progenitors that had survived.

Unique molecular identifiers were incorporated during preparation of the TCRbeta library. TCRdb reanalysed the PCR reads using MiXCR and keeps one entry per CDR3 protein. The repertoire consists of hundreds of thousands of distinct CDR3 sequences, with over 10% occurring once and the leading ten covering around 2%. This TCR was sampled from a male patient between 5 and 17 years old who had a stem cell transplant for acute myeloid leukemia, so the T cells may come from the graft donor. The gene calls are TRBV7-3 and TRBJ2-2, with D maybe TRBD1 (5 bases). This specimen was PBMCs, mostly from graft donor cells, taken 360 days after TCRalphabeta/CD19-depleted stem cell transplant. The CDR3 loop is CASSFKGPAGELFF. CDR3 nucleotide sequence: TGTGCCAGCAGCTTCAAGGGGCCGGCCGGGGAGCTGTTTTTT.